These 21 T cell receptor beta chains were sequenced from one sample in a study of identifying expanded T cells in peripheral blood. TCRdb's table, derived via immunoSEQ multiplex PCR, lists solely in-frame clones and lacks some. The sample has around 94,000 clones, roughly 81% seen once. Sample: blood. These receptor sequences come from a person aged 18 to 75 in good health.

The chain uses TRBV19 and TRBJ2-1; D is unclear. CDR1 is LNHDA, CDR2 SQIVND, per germline (reference sequence). Trimming took off 2 bases at V and 6 bases at J, with 14 bases between the two ends. This CDR3 is built from 15 residues. This chain's CDR3 is CASSIRPRAINEQFF. For the CDR3, the DNA is TGTGCCAGTAGTATAAGGCCCCGTGCCATCAATGAGCAGTTCTTC.

The chain carries TRBV5-1 and TRBJ2-5, with 9 nucleotides matching TRBD2. CDR3 size: 15 residues. Trimming took 4 bases from V and 2 from J; bases not matched to a gene: 6. The germline V gene encodes CDR1 SGHRS and CDR2 YFSETQ. The CDR3 here is CASSDKTSGQETQYF. CDR3 coding DNA: TGCGCCAGCAGCGACAAGACTAGCGGACAAGAGACCCAGTACTTC.

The V call is TRBV7-8, the J call TRBJ1-1; D perhaps matches TRBD1 (6 bases). The germline V gene encodes CDR1 SGHVS and CDR2 FQNEAQ. This CDR3 is built from 19 residues. The germline V and J ends were trimmed by 4 bases and 0 bases, with 24 bases remaining between them. The CDR3 spells CASSSNVGSGVGLNTEAFF. The CDR3 coding sequence is TGTGCCAGCAGCTCCAATGTCGGGTCAGGGGTAGGGTTGAACACTGAAGCTTTCTTT.

The V gene is TRBV19, the J gene TRBJ2-7, with D possibly TRBD1 on 6 matching bases. Trimming stripped 3 bases from V and 2 bases from J, with 11 bases between. CDR1 is LNHDA and CDR2 is SQIVND in the germline V gene (reference sequence). This CDR3 has 14 residues. For the CDR3, the DNA is TGTGCCAGTAGTATGGGGACACAGGCCTACGAGCAGTACTTC. The encoded protein is CASSMGTQAYEQYF. Filled out from reference TRBV19 and TRBJ2-7, the complete variable domain reads DGGITQSPKYLFRKEGQNVTLSCEQNLNHDAMYWYRQDPGQGLRLIYYSQIVNDFQKGDIAEGYSVSREKKESFPLTVTSAQKNPTAFYLCASSMGTQAYEQYFGPGTRLTVT.

This chain uses TRBV5-6 with TRBJ2-5, with D perhaps given as TRBD1 or TRBD2 (5 bases each). Trimming stripped 0 bases from V and 1 base from J, with 10 bases between. The CDR3 runs to 15 residues. The germline gives CDR1 SGHDT, CDR2 YYEEEE. In nucleotides, the CDR3 is TGTGCCAGCAGCTTGGCCGGGACGGTCCAAGAGACCCAGTACTTC. As protein: CASSLAGTVQETQYF.

This sequence joins TRBV11-1 and TRBJ1-6, with 7 bases lining up with TRBD1. Germline values: CDR1 SGHAT, CDR2 FQDESV (reference sequence). The CDR3 contains 13 residues. J was trimmed by 9 bases and V by 4 bases; bases with no gene match: 3. The CDR3 protein is CASSSYRGSPLHF. Written as DNA, the CDR3 is TGTGCCAGCAGCTCCTACAGGGGTTCACCCCTCCACTTT.

The chain recombines TRBV5-8 with TRBJ2-1; the D gene is possibly TRBD1 (6 bases). This CDR3 has 14 amino acids. In germline, CDR1 is SGHTS, CDR2 YDEGEE. V lost 1 base and J 5 bases, leaving 10 bases between the germline ends. The CDR3 nucleotides are TGTGCCAGCAGCTTGCGGACAGTCGACAATGAGCAGTTCTTC. Protein: CASSLRTVDNEQFF.

The J gene is TRBJ2-3, the V gene TRBV7-8; D not resolved. Germline CDR1 is SGHVS and CDR2 is FQNEAQ. This CDR3 has 12 residues. V dropped 5 bases and J dropped 5 bases, with 8 bases sitting between them. As DNA, the CDR3 is TGTGCCAGCAGCCCGACGGGAGATACGCAGTATTTT. Residues: CASSPTGDTQYF.

The gene calls are TRBV18 and TRBJ2-1; perhaps D is TRBD1 or TRBD2 (5 bases each). Germline CDR1 is KGHSH and CDR2 is LQKENI. Between the trimmed V and J ends, which lost 4 bases and 5 bases, there was a span of 21 bases. The CDR3 loop spans 17 amino acids. CDR3 bases: TGTGCCAGCTCACTCCGCCACTTACGGGACGTAGACAATGAGCAGTTCTTC. It encodes CASSLRHLRDVDNEQFF.

V is TRBV4-1 and J is TRBJ2-5; TRBD2 agrees at 13 bases. The CDR3 contains 18 residues. Germline values: CDR1 MGHRA, CDR2 YSYEKL. V lost 5 bases to trimming and J lost 2 bases; unmatched junction nucleotides: 11. The CDR3: CASSKVHRGLAGQETQYF. The CDR3 bases are TGCGCCAGCAGCAAAGTTCATAGGGGACTAGCGGGGCAAGAGACCCAGTACTTC.

The CDR3 DNA sequence: TGTGCCATCAGTACTCCCGGGACAGGGAGATACAATGAGCAGTTCTTC. Its protein is CAISTPGTGRYNEQFF. The gene calls are TRBV10-3 and TRBJ2-1, with TRBD1 matching 9 bases. The length of the CDR3 is 16 residues. Germline V gene data show CDR1 as ENHRY and CDR2 as SYGVKD. The V and J ends lost 5 bases and 4 bases, in that order; junction bases with no gene match: 9.

The chain has TRBV11-3 and TRBJ2-3; the D gene is possibly TRBD2 (6 bases). The CDR3 has 14 residues. Trimming shortened V by 3 bases and J by 6 bases, and 13 bases separated the two germline ends. Per the germline V gene, CDR1 is SGHNT and CDR2 is YENEEA. CDR3 DNA sequence: TGTGCCAGCAGCTTGGAGGGTCTTGGGGATACGCAGTATTTT. It codes for CASSLEGLGDTQYF.

The chain carries TRBV11-2 and TRBJ1-1; D is unclear. The CDR3 is made up of 13 amino acids. Trimming stripped 5 bases from V and 3 bases from J, with 10 bases between. CDR1 SGHAT and CDR2 FQNNGV come from the germline V gene. The CDR3 region has the DNA TGTGCCAGCAGCCGAACTTACGACACTGAAGCTTTCTTT. Translating gives CASSRTYDTEAFF.

The rearrangement joins TRBV10-2 to TRBJ1-1, with D perhaps matching TRBD1 (6 bases). The germline V gene encodes CDR1 WSHSY and CDR2 SAAADI. This CDR3 contains 17 residues. V was shortened by 6 bases and J by 1 base, with 21 bases between the two germline ends. Written as DNA, the CDR3 is TGCGCCAGCAGGAGGGGGGCTGGGGTTGATACGAACACTGAAGCTTTCTTT. Translating it yields CASRRGAGVDTNTEAFF.

The genes are TRBV19 and TRBJ2-3; D could derive from TRBD1 or TRBD2 (6 bases each). The CDR3 is 12 amino acids. Germline CDR1 LNHDA, CDR2 SQIVND (reference sequence). Trimming removed 8 bases at V and 8 bases at J, with 14 bases between. In DNA form, the CDR3 reads TGTGCCAGTGGGGGGCCGGGTGGTACGCAGTATTTT. It translates to CASGGPGGTQYF.

This clone was detected only once. V gene TRBV5-5 combines with J gene TRBJ1-1; 7 bases line up with TRBD1. CDR1 SGHKS and CDR2 YYEKEE come from the germline V gene (reference sequence). This CDR3 has 13 amino acids. J lost 4 bases, V lost 2 bases, and 2 bases had no gene match. The CDR3 DNA reads TGTGCCAGCAGCTTTCCAGGGGGCACTGAAGCTTTCTTT. Protein product: CASSFPGGTEAFF.

The rearrangement links TRBV16 to TRBJ1-1, with D unclear. V lost 4 bases and J 7 bases, leaving 7 bases between the germline ends. Germline assignment: CDR1 KGHSY and CDR2 FQNENV. This CDR3 is built from 11 residues. The CDR3 loop is CASSRGFEAFF. CDR3 nucleotide sequence: TGTGCCAGCAGCCGGGGATTTGAAGCTTTCTTT.

The V gene is TRBV13, the J gene TRBJ2-7; 7 nucleotides match TRBD1. The CDR3 has 16 amino acids. Losses at the gene ends were 5 bases for V and 5 bases for J; bases not matched to a gene: 15. Germline values: CDR1 PRHDT, CDR2 FYEKMQ (reference sequence). The CDR3 is CASSRPRYRGSHEQYF. The CDR3 region has the DNA TGTGCCAGCAGCCGTCCCCGGTACAGGGGAAGTCACGAGCAGTACTTC.

The rearrangement uses TRBV18 and TRBJ1-1; 9 bases map to TRBD1. Germline V gene data show CDR1 as KGHSH and CDR2 as LQKENI. Germline trimming cut 3 bases from V and 7 bases from J; bases unmatched to any gene: 3. This CDR3 has 13 residues. The CDR3 DNA reads as TGTGCCAGCTCACCGACAGGGGGAGATGAAGCTTTCTTT. Its translation: CASSPTGGDEAFF.

This chain connects TRBV18 to TRBJ2-1; TRBD2 agrees at 8 bases. Unmatched junction bases numbered 12, after V lost 8 bases and J lost 3 bases. The CDR3 length is 16 residues. CDR1 KGHSH and CDR2 LQKENI come from the germline V gene. The CDR3 here is CASRTPRGGRYNEQFF. DNA for the CDR3: TGTGCCAGCCGAACGCCCCGGGGGGGCCGCTACAATGAGCAGTTCTTC. The full variable domain, in which reference TRBV18 and TRBJ2-1 provide the parts outside the CDR3, is NAGVMQNPRHLVRRRGQEARLRCSPMKGHSHVYWYRQLPEEGLKFMVYLQKENIIDESGMPKERFSAEFPKEGPSILRIQQVVRGDSAAYFCASRTPRGGRYNEQFFGPGTRLTVL.

The rearrangement joins TRBV2 to TRBJ1-6; D is ambiguous. From germline, CDR1 is SNHLY and CDR2 FYNNEI. V was clipped by 8 bases and J by 6 bases, with 11 bases between them. The CDR3 has 13 residues. The CDR3 DNA reads as TGTGCCAGCCCGGACGGAACTAATTCACCCCTCCACTTT. This gives the protein CASPDGTNSPLHF.